The T cell receptor (beta chain) under discussion was sequenced for a study of CD4+ T cells in melanoma. Notes on this clone: The target antigen is unknown.

Trimming took 4 bases from V and 8 from J, leaving 8 bases between them. The CDR3 is 11 amino acids. Germline CDR1 and CDR2: KGHSH and LQKENI. The table came from immunoSEQ multiplex PCR; TCRdb's copy has only in-frame clones and leaves some out. The sample includes 90,000 to 130,000 clones, 92% of them seen just once. Study observations and caveats: CD8+ T cell, macrophage and B cell function reportedly correlated with neoantigen-specific CD4+ T cells. Diverse differentiation states were reported for melanoma neoantigen-specific CD4+ T cells.

The source is a human donor with melanoma. The chain carries TRBV18 and TRBJ1-1; D remains unclear. The sequenced material came from peripheral blood. CDR3 protein: CASSQDEEAFF. CDR3 nucleotides: TGTGCCAGCTCACAGGACGAAGAAGCTTTCTTT.